Here is one T cell receptor (beta chain) with its context. Clones were read by immunoSEQ multiplex PCR, and TCRdb kept only the in-frame ones, dropping some. This table has about 140,000 clones, over 70% appearing once. Deletions cut 5 bases from V and 5 bases from J, with 12 bases between. This CDR3 has 13 amino acids. Germline V gives CDR1 LNHDA, CDR2 SQIVND (reference sequence). This entry belongs to a study of blood T cell repertoires in COVID-19. The chain recombines TRBV19 with TRBJ1-2, with D possibly being TRBD1 (5 bases). The sequencing sample was made of PBMCs or T cells enriched from blood (not recorded which). The receptor comes from a man in his sixties who had recovered from COVID-19. This chain's CDR3 is CASSPGTQYGYTF. In DNA, the CDR3 is TGTGCCAGTAGTCCCGGGACTCAATATGGCTACACCTTC.